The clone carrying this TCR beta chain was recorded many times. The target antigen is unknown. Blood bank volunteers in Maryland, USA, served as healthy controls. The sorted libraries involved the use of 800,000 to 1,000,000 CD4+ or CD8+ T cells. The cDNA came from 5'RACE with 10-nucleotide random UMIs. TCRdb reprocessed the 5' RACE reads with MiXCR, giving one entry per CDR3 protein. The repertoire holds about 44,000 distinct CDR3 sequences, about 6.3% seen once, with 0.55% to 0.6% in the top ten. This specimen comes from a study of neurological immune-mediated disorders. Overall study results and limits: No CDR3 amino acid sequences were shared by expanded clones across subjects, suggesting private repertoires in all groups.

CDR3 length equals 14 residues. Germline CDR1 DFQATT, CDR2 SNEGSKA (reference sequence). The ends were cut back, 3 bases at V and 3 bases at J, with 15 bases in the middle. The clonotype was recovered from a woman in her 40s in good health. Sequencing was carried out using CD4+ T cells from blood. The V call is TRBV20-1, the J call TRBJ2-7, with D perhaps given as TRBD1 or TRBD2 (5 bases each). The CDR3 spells CSARGVRLGYEQYF. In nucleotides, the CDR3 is TGCAGTGCTAGGGGGGTCCGGCTGGGCTACGAGCAGTACTTC.